Listed below are T cell receptor beta chains from one sample, sequenced in a study of T-cell reconstitution after alpha-beta-depleted transplantation in children. TCRdb re-called the PCR reads through MiXCR, storing one row per CDR3 protein. The sample has around 800,000 distinct CDR3 sequences; roughly 15% are singletons. Sequences were derived from PBMCs, mostly from graft donor cells, sampled 360 days after TCRalphabeta/CD19-depleted stem cell transplant. The receptors stem from a male patient under 18 who had a stem cell transplant for acute lymphoblastic leukemia, so the T cells may come from the graft donor. Each CDR3 is given with its conserved first and last residue. D genes are given only for firm matches. Size tells how often a clone was seen (once, few, many) or the class of an expanded clone, and some rows leave it out.

D gene	clone size	V gene	J gene	CDR3 protein	CDR3 DNA
-	-	TRBV29-1	TRBJ2-1	CSVEDLDNEQFF	TGCAGCGTTGAAGATCTGGACAATGAGCAGTTCTTC
-	few	TRBV5-1	TRBJ2-1	CASSLPQYSGMSSYNEQFF	TGCGCCAGCAGCTTGCCTCAATATAGCGGAATGAGCTCCTACAATGAGCAGTTCTTC
-	-	TRBV7-2	TRBJ1-2	CASSLSGTAYGYTF	TGTGCCAGCAGCTTAAGCGGGACGGCCTATGGCTACACCTTC
-	few	TRBV7-9	TRBJ2-1	CASSLAERAYNEQFF	TGTGCCAGCAGCTTAGCGGAGAGGGCCTACAATGAGCAGTTCTTC
-	few	TRBV6-1	TRBJ2-1	CASPFLPEGARSSYNEQFF	TGTGCCAGCCCCTTTCTTCCGGAGGGAGCAAGAAGCTCCTACAATGAGCAGTTCTTC
-	many	TRBV27	TRBJ2-7	CASSLPEDYEQYF	TGTGCCAGCAGTTTACCGGAAGACTACGAGCAGTACTTC
-	few	TRBV4-2	TRBJ2-3	CASSPVAGTDTQYF	TGTGCCAGCAGTCCGGTGGCTGGCACAGATACGCAGTATTTT
TRBD2	-	TRBV5-1	TRBJ2-1	CASSLTTSGFSYNEQFF	TGCGCCAGCAGCTTGACCACTAGCGGGTTCTCCTACAATGAGCAGTTCTTC
-	-	TRBV12-3/TRBV12-4	TRBJ2-7	CASSRLFDEQYF	TGTGCCAGCAGCCGACTTTTTGACGAGCAGTACTTC
TRBD1	-	TRBV27	TRBJ1-5	CASSSPGQGNQPQHF	TGTGCCAGCAGTTCCCCGGGACAGGGCAATCAGCCCCAGCATTTT
-	few	TRBV27	TRBJ2-5	CASKRSGRETQYF	TGTGCCAGCAAACGGTCGGGGAGAGAGACCCAGTACTTC
-	-	TRBV7-2	TRBJ2-1	CASSLAKRLGPSPYNEQFF	TGTGCCAGCAGCTTAGCAAAGAGGCTAGGGCCCTCGCCGTACAATGAGCAGTTCTTC
TRBD2	few	TRBV7-8	TRBJ2-5	CASRLAGGKETQYF	TGTGCCAGCAGACTAGCGGGAGGGAAGGAGACCCAGTACTTC
TRBD2	-	TRBV20-1	TRBJ2-1	CSARTFTSGVSYNEQFF	TGCAGTGCTCGCACCTTTACTAGCGGGGTTTCCTACAATGAGCAGTTCTTC
TRBD1	many	TRBV27	TRBJ2-7	CALKGQDLYEQYF	TGTGCCCTAAAGGGACAGGACCTTTACGAGCAGTACTTC
-	-	TRBV12-3/TRBV12-4	TRBJ2-3	CASSLPPGEWKDTQYF	TGTGCCAGCAGTTTGCCCCCGGGGGAGTGGAAAGATACGCAGTATTTT
TRBD1	few	TRBV11-1	TRBJ1-1	CASSLVGLGGRKGNTEAFF	TGTGCCAGCAGCTTAGTCGGTCTAGGGGGCCGAAAGGGGAACACTGAAGCTTTCTTT
-	-	TRBV5-1	TRBJ2-5	CASSVEPVFFETQYF	TGCGCCAGCAGCGTCGAGCCCGTATTCTTCGAGACCCAGTACTTC
-	many	TRBV10-2	TRBJ2-1	CASRLQYNEQFF	TGCGCCAGCAGACTACAATACAATGAGCAGTTCTTC
-	-	TRBV7-2	TRBJ2-6	CIGQDHSGANVLTF	TGTATCGGGCAGGACCACTCTGGGGCCAACGTCCTGACTTTC
TRBD2	-	TRBV4-1	TRBJ2-7	CASRRTSGKDHEQYF	TGCGCCAGCAGGAGGACTAGCGGGAAGGATCACGAGCAGTACTTC
TRBD2	few	TRBV29-1	TRBJ2-1	CSVQVSGSGPYNEQFF	TGCAGCGTACAGGTTAGCGGGAGCGGACCATACAATGAGCAGTTCTTC
TRBD1	few	TRBV28	TRBJ2-2	CASSFVTGVLGELFF	TGTGCCAGCAGTTTCGTTACAGGGGTTCTCGGGGAGCTGTTTTTT
-	few	TRBV5-5	TRBJ1-1	CASFHRVVSTEAFF	TGTGCCAGCTTCCACAGGGTGGTGTCTACTGAAGCTTTCTTT
-	few	TRBV7-2	TRBJ2-4	CASSPSGGGLAKNIQYF	TGTGCCAGCAGCCCGAGCGGAGGGGGCCTAGCCAAAAACATTCAGTACTTC
TRBD1	few	TRBV18	TRBJ1-2	CASSPPGTGFNYGYTF	TGTGCCAGCTCACCACCGGGGACAGGCTTTAACTATGGCTACACCTTC
-	-	TRBV25-1	TRBJ2-7	CASSEVSGSEQYF	TGTGCCAGCAGTGAAGTATCGGGAAGCGAGCAGTACTTC
-	-	TRBV5-1	TRBJ1-1	CASSPLDGKNTEAFF	TGCGCCAGCAGCCCGTTAGACGGAAAGAACACTGAAGCTTTCTTT
TRBD1	few	TRBV18	TRBJ2-3	CASSPGQGFTYF	TGTGCCAGCTCGCCGGGACAGGGATTTACGTATTTT
TRBD1	few	TRBV4-1	TRBJ2-1	CASSVERGRRDINEQFF	TGCGCCAGCAGCGTTGAAAGGGGGCGCCGGGATATCAATGAGCAGTTCTTC
TRBD2	-	TRBV3-1	TRBJ2-5	CASSQGVRAGGQGETQYF	TGTGCCAGCAGCCAAGGGGTTCGGGCGGGAGGGCAGGGAGAGACCCAGTACTTC
TRBD1	many	TRBV12-3/TRBV12-4	TRBJ1-1	CASSPRQGGTEAFF	TGTGCCAGCAGCCCTAGACAGGGGGGCACTGAAGCTTTCTTT
-	few	TRBV29-1	TRBJ2-7	CSVAGGHEQYF	TGCAGCGTTGCCGGGGGCCACGAGCAGTACTTC
TRBD2	-	TRBV7-9	TRBJ2-7	CAISGGAVYEQYF	TGTGCTATCTCGGGGGGAGCGGTATACGAGCAGTACTTC
-	-	TRBV29-1	TRBJ2-1	CSVESSDSYNEQFF	TGCAGCGTTGAGTCTTCGGACTCCTACAATGAGCAGTTCTTC
TRBD2	-	TRBV5-1	TRBJ2-1	CASSLVPAASGINEQFF	TGCGCCAGCAGCTTGGTTCCCGCGGCTAGCGGGATTAATGAGCAGTTCTTC
-	few	TRBV10-3	TRBJ1-1	CAIRGEANTEAFF	TGTGCCATCAGGGGGGAAGCCAACACTGAAGCTTTCTTT
-	-	TRBV5-1	TRBJ2-1	CASRSGYSSSYNEQFF	TGCGCCAGCAGATCAGGGTATTCTAGCTCCTACAATGAGCAGTTCTTC
-	few	TRBV6-5	TRBJ2-2	CASSYSTGSGELFF	TGTGCCAGCAGTTACAGTACGGGTTCCGGGGAGCTGTTTTTT
TRBD1	few	TRBV25-1	TRBJ1-2	CASSSRDRGMYGYTF	TGTGCCAGCAGCTCCCGGGACAGGGGGATGTATGGCTACACCTTC